Listed here are 14 T cell receptor beta chains from one sample, sequenced in a study of cytomegalovirus exposure and HLA in healthy donors. Primers included in the PCR were 60 Vbeta and 13 Jbeta primers. The protocol was immunoSEQ multiplex PCR, while the TCRdb copy is restricted to in-frame clones and leaves out a portion. This table has about 110,000 clones, approximately 83% appearing once. Sequenced material: PBMCs. The receptors shown here come from a man between 40 and 49 years old in good health and CMV-seronegative.

V usage is TRBV29-1 and J usage is TRBJ1-2; maybe TRBD1 (5 bases). The CDR3 spans 12 residues. Germline CDR1 and CDR2: SQVTM and ANQGSEA. Trimming took 1 base from V and 5 from J, leaving 8 bases between them. The CDR3 spells CSVEGTIYGYTF. The CDR3 DNA reads TGCAGCGTTGAAGGGACAATTTATGGCTACACCTTC.

This chain links TRBV2 with TRBJ2-7, with D maybe TRBD2 (6 bases). Trimming left V 8 bases short and J 3 bases short, with 20 bases between. This CDR3 is 15 amino acids long. The germline V gene has CDR1 SNHLY and CDR2 FYNNEI. CDR3 sequence reads: CASHGGFEGYYEQYF. The CDR3 DNA sequence: TGTGCCAGCCATGGGGGGTTCGAGGGATACTACGAGCAGTACTTC.

The chain uses TRBV2 and TRBJ1-1; D remains ambiguous. From germline, CDR1 is SNHLY and CDR2 FYNNEI. CDR3 length equals 14 residues. The V end was cut by 5 bases, the J end by 8 bases, with 18 bases between. This chain's CDR3 is CASSPLSPEGEAFF. CDR3 coding DNA: TGTGCCAGCAGTCCACTCTCGCCGGAGGGAGAAGCTTTCTTT.

For the CDR3, the DNA is TGTGCCAGCAGTGAATGGACGGGATATGGCTACACCTTC. Translation gives CASSEWTGYGYTF. V usage is TRBV6-1 and J usage is TRBJ1-2; no firm D call. V lost 2 bases, J lost 5 bases, and 9 bases lay in between. This CDR3 is built from 13 residues. The germline gives CDR1 MNHNS, CDR2 SASEGT.

The chain combines TRBV28 with TRBJ1-1, with 11 bases identical to TRBD1. CDR1 is MDHEN, CDR2 SYDVKM, per germline. This CDR3 comprises 14 residues. J was trimmed by 6 bases and V by 5 bases; bases with no gene match: 5. The CDR3 sequence is CASSGQGASPEAFF. CDR3 DNA sequence: TGTGCCAGCAGTGGACAGGGGGCAAGTCCTGAAGCTTTCTTT.

This chain joins TRBV30 and TRBJ1-2; no clear D. The V end was cut by 2 bases, the J end by 2 bases, with 9 bases between. Germline V gene lookup returns CDR1 GTSNPN and CDR2 SVGIG (reference sequence). The CDR3 runs to 13 residues. The CDR3 spells CAWSHTENYGYTF. DNA of the CDR3: TGTGCCTGGAGTCACACGGAGAACTATGGCTACACCTTC.

The chain employs TRBV5-1 and TRBJ2-5; D not resolved. This CDR3 spans 13 amino acids. Germline V gene lookup returns CDR1 SGHRS and CDR2 YFSETQ. The ends were cut back, 4 bases at V and 4 bases at J, with 11 bases in the middle. The CDR3 spells CASSPRLLETQYF. The CDR3 nucleotides are TGCGCCAGCAGCCCCAGACTCTTAGAGACCCAGTACTTC.

CDR3 loop: CASSSPKGEGRYGYTF. The CDR3 DNA reads TGTGCCAGCAGCTCGCCGAAGGGGGAGGGAAGGTATGGCTACACCTTC. The V call is TRBV7-9, the J call TRBJ1-2; D might be TRBD1 (6 bases). V was clipped by 4 bases and J by 5 bases, with 20 bases between them. CDR1 SEHNR and CDR2 FQNEAQ come from the germline V gene (reference sequence). This CDR3 is built from 16 residues.

The chain couples TRBV28 to TRBJ1-5; no definite D call. The CDR3 spans 13 residues. Looked up from germline, CDR1 is MDHEN and CDR2 is SYDVKM. V gave up 4 bases and J gave up 6 bases, with 10 bases separating them. Written as DNA, the CDR3 is TGTGCCAGCAGTTCACGGGAGGCTCAGCCCCAGCATTTT. Its protein product is CASSSREAQPQHF.

The table lists this clone with a count of one. This CDR3 reads CASSYSDRVDTEAFF. In nucleotides, the CDR3 is TGTGCCAGCAGTTACTCGGACAGGGTGGACACTGAAGCTTTCTTT. The genes are TRBV6-5 and TRBJ1-1; 8 bases are shared with TRBD1. The CDR3 covers 15 residues. The ends lost 0 bases at V and 3 bases at J; junction bases unmatched: 3. In germline, CDR1 is MNHEY, CDR2 SVGAGI.

As regards this clone: The junction differs from germline at one of its ends, possibly a read error. This chain's CDR3 is CASTLGPLGHEQYF. The CDR3 nucleotides read TGTGCCAGCACCTTGGGCCCTCTAGGCCACGAGCAGTACTTC. J is TRBJ2-7 and V is TRBV5-4; D is uncertain. CDR3 length: 14 residues. Germline V gene data show CDR1 as SGHNT and CDR2 as YYREEE (reference sequence).

The chain uses TRBV2 and TRBJ1-6; the match to TRBD1 covers 9 bases. CDR3 length: 13 amino acids. The ends lost 1 base at V and 14 bases at J; junction bases unmatched: 3. Germline-derived CDR1 and CDR2 are SNHLY and FYNNEI. The CDR3 nucleotides are TGTGCCAGCAGTGAAGGGGACAGGGAAACCCTCCACTTT. Its protein is CASSEGDRETLHF.

The V and J genes are TRBV6-1 and TRBJ1-5; TRBD1 agrees at 7 bases. Germline V gene lookup returns CDR1 MNHNS and CDR2 SASEGT. V was clipped by 3 bases and J by 3 bases; unmatched bases: 5. The CDR3 loop spans 15 amino acids. CDR3 region: CASSDQQGFNQPQHF. The CDR3 DNA sequence: TGTGCCAGCAGTGACCAACAGGGGTTCAATCAGCCCCAGCATTTT.

This chain connects TRBV7-9 to TRBJ1-5; possibly TRBD1 for D (5 bases). The CDR3 totals 16 residues. Germline V CDR1 and CDR2: SEHNR, FQNEAQ (reference sequence). V gave up 3 bases and J gave up 5 bases, with 17 bases separating them. The CDR3 reads CASSLGPGEVDQPQHF. The CDR3 DNA is TGTGCCAGCAGCTTGGGCCCGGGGGAGGTGGATCAGCCCCAGCATTTT.